The next 27 T cell receptor beta chains were all read from a single sample in a study of memory CD4+ T cells and cytomegalovirus serostatus. TCRdb's table, derived via immunoSEQ multiplex PCR, lists solely in-frame clones and lacks some. Here the sample spans about 56,000 clones, around 79% being singletons. The sort gate was single viable CD3+CD4+CD8-CD45RO+ cells for memory CD4+ T cells. The sequenced sample consisted of memory CD4+ T cells from blood. Every receptor here comes from an adult in good health and CMV-seropositive.

This sequence joins TRBV2 and TRBJ2-1; D call uncertain. CDR3 size: 12 residues. Germline V gene lookup returns CDR1 SNHLY and CDR2 FYNNEI. The V gene lost 6 bases and the J gene lost 5 bases, with 8 bases spanning the gap. The CDR3 reads CASSVDNNEQFF. CDR3 in DNA: TGTGCCAGCAGCGTAGACAACAATGAGCAGTTCTTC.

The rearrangement links TRBV19 to TRBJ1-6; tentatively, D is TRBD1 (6 bases). This CDR3 comprises 18 residues. The V gene lost 4 bases and the J gene lost 9 bases, with 25 bases spanning the gap. The germline gives CDR1 LNHDA, CDR2 SQIVND (reference sequence). CDR3 amino acids: CASSTKGGDAGRFSPLHF. The CDR3, as DNA: TGTGCCAGTAGTACAAAAGGGGGGGACGCCGGCCGCTTTTCACCCCTCCACTTT.

Only one count was recorded for this clone. The rearrangement links TRBV5-1 to TRBJ2-5; D unclear. The V and J ends lost 1 base and 2 bases respectively, with 9 bases between them. In germline, CDR1 is SGHRS, CDR2 YFSETQ. The CDR3 is 14 amino acids. The CDR3 spells CASSLKWGQETQYF. The DNA for the CDR3 is TGCGCCAGCAGCTTGAAGTGGGGACAAGAGACCCAGTACTTC.

The chain is built from TRBV7-3 and TRBJ2-7; 7 bases are shared with TRBD1. Germline V lookup: CDR1 SGHTA, CDR2 FQGTGA. This CDR3 is built from 13 residues. V was pared by 6 bases and J by 5 bases, with 7 bases of the junction left unmatched. CDR3 DNA: TGTGCCAGCAGGCTGACAGGGAAGCACGAGCAGTACTTC. Residues: CASRLTGKHEQYF.

V usage is TRBV7-8 and J usage is TRBJ1-1; D unresolved. V was pared by 2 bases and J by 11 bases, with 12 bases between. The germline gives CDR1 SGHVS, CDR2 FQNEAQ. This CDR3 is built from 12 residues. Here the CDR3 reads CASSLSALGAFF. The CDR3 bases are TGTGCCAGCAGCTTAAGCGCATTAGGCGCTTTCTTT.

The table lists this clone with a few counts. The chain has TRBV2 and TRBJ1-4; D is uncertain. The CDR3 has 14 residues. V was shortened by 6 bases and J by 8 bases, with 16 bases between the two germline ends. Germline CDR1 and CDR2: SNHLY and FYNNEI. CDR3 protein: CASRRTILQEKLFF. DNA for the CDR3: TGTGCCAGCAGAAGGACTATCCTCCAGGAAAAACTGTTTTTT. Full variable domain (remainder filled in from reference TRBV2 and TRBJ1-4): EPEVTQTPSHQVTQMGQEVILRCVPISNHLYFYWYRQILGQKVEFLVSFYNNEISEKSEIFDDQFSVERPDGSNFTLKIRSTKLEDSAMYFCASRRTILQEKLFFGSGTQLSVL.

This clone was seen a few times. The V call is TRBV2, the J call TRBJ2-5; tentative D call: TRBD2 (5 bases). Between the trimmed V and J ends, which lost 10 bases and 5 bases, there was a span of 17 bases. Per germline, CDR1 SNHLY and CDR2 FYNNEI. This CDR3 is built from 13 residues. This CDR3 reads CATSIGQRETQYF. CDR3 nucleotide sequence: TGTGCCACCTCGATTGGGCAGCGGGAGACCCAGTACTTC.

The chain uses TRBV30 and TRBJ1-3; TRBD1 might be the D (6 bases). CDR1 is GTSNPN, CDR2 SVGIG, per germline (reference sequence). This CDR3 contains 14 residues. The CDR3 region is CASGRGAPGNTIYF. CDR3 coding DNA: TGTGCTTCGGGGAGGGGGGCGCCTGGAAACACCATATATTTT.

The V gene is TRBV6-1, the J gene TRBJ2-1, with a weak D call TRBD2 (5 bases). The V gene's germline CDR1 is MNHNS and CDR2 SASEGT. Trimming left V 1 base short and J 12 bases short, with 19 bases between. The CDR3 length is 15 residues. In DNA form, the CDR3 reads TGTGCCAGCAGTGAAGTTAGGGATAGCTACGAGGGGCAGTTCTTC. Amino acids: CASSEVRDSYEGQFF.

This rearrangement joins TRBV11-3 to TRBJ2-7; possibly TRBD1 or TRBD2 for D (5 bases each). The V end lost 3 bases, the J end lost 0 bases, and 12 bases lay between the germline ends. The CDR3 runs 15 residues. Germline CDR1 SGHNT, CDR2 YENEEA. The CDR3 region has the DNA TGTGCCAGCAGCTTTATGTGGGGGAGCTCCTACGAGCAGTACGTC. As protein: CASSFMWGSSYEQYV.

The CDR3 spells CASSLGTASGGRETQYF. Here the CDR3 DNA reads TGTGCCAGCAGCTTAGGGACGGCTAGCGGGGGACGAGAGACCCAGTACTTC. The chain couples TRBV7-8 to TRBJ2-5; TRBD2 matches at 10 bases. V was clipped by 1 base and J by 4 bases; unmatched bases: 9. The CDR3 spans 17 residues. Germline V lookup: CDR1 SGHVS, CDR2 FQNEAQ.

V and J are TRBV28 and TRBJ2-1, with 8 nucleotides matching TRBD1. V gave up 7 bases and J gave up 3 bases; unmatched junction bases: 5. The CDR3 has 14 residues. The germline V gene has CDR1 MDHEN and CDR2 SYDVKM. The CDR3 here is CASNQGAFYNEQFF. The CDR3 bases are TGTGCCAGCAACCAGGGGGCGTTCTACAATGAGCAGTTCTTC.

The CDR3 region has the DNA TGTGCCAGCAGTTTGCAGGGCGTCCCTGAAGCTTTCTTT. It encodes CASSLQGVPEAFF. The rearrangement joins TRBV28 to TRBJ1-1; TRBD1 is a possible D gene (5 bases). The V end lost 3 bases, the J end lost 6 bases, and 11 bases lay between the germline ends. Germline V gene sequence: CDR1 MDHEN, CDR2 SYDVKM. This CDR3 is 13 amino acids long.

This sequence joins TRBV5-4 and TRBJ2-1; no definite D call. This CDR3 contains 13 residues. Germline V CDR1 and CDR2: SGHNT, YYREEE (reference sequence). Between the trimmed V and J ends, which lost 4 bases and 9 bases, there was a span of 14 bases. The CDR3 spells CASSPRGPFEQFF. The CDR3 DNA reads TGTGCCAGCAGCCCCCGAGGCCCGTTTGAGCAGTTCTTC.

The chain recombines TRBV5-1 with TRBJ2-5; D not certain. The ends were cut back, 0 bases at V and 5 bases at J, with 5 bases in the middle. Germline V gene lookup returns CDR1 SGHRS and CDR2 YFSETQ. The CDR3 runs to 12 residues. CDR3 region: CASSLEGETQYF. The CDR3 DNA reads as TGCGCCAGCAGCTTGGAAGGGGAGACCCAGTACTTC.

This clone occurred a few times. V and J are TRBV5-1 and TRBJ2-3, with 7 bases matching TRBD1. V lost 2 bases to trimming and J lost 0 bases; unmatched junction nucleotides: 9. This CDR3 comprises 17 residues. Per the germline V gene, CDR1 is SGHRS and CDR2 is YFSETQ. CDR3 loop: CASSLQGIQFSTDTQYF. The CDR3 DNA sequence: TGCGCCAGCAGCTTACAGGGGATCCAGTTTAGCACAGATACGCAGTATTTT.

The rearrangement uses TRBV4-3 and TRBJ2-3, with a weak D call TRBD1 (5 bases). The V end lost 4 bases, the J end lost 1 base, and 15 bases lay between the germline ends. There are 16 residues in the CDR3. Germline V gives CDR1 LGHNA, CDR2 YSLEER. Here the CDR3 reads CASSLGGPRGTDTQYF. CDR3 coding DNA: TGCGCCAGCAGCCTCGGTGGGCCCAGGGGCACAGATACGCAGTATTTT.

V usage is TRBV6-1 and J usage is TRBJ1-3, with a weak D call TRBD1 (5 bases). The CDR3 spans 15 residues. Germline CDR1 is MNHNS and CDR2 is SASEGT. Trimming stripped 10 bases from V and 0 bases from J, with 16 bases between. DNA for the CDR3: TGTGCCACAAAGCAGGGCGAGAGCTCTGGAAACACCATATATTTT. It is translated as CATKQGESSGNTIYF.

J is TRBJ2-2 and V is TRBV14; maybe TRBD2 (6 bases). V was pared by 4 bases and J by 5 bases, with 14 bases between. CDR1 is SGHDN, CDR2 FVKESK, per germline. The CDR3 totals 15 residues. The CDR3 sequence is CASSRRLEGTGELFF. The DNA of the CDR3 is TGTGCCAGCAGCCGAAGACTAGAGGGGACCGGGGAGCTGTTTTTT.

This chain links TRBV5-4 with TRBJ1-1; no clear D. The germline gives CDR1 SGHNT, CDR2 YYREEE (reference sequence). V was pared by 0 bases and J by 0 bases, with 6 bases between. The CDR3 is made up of 14 amino acids. CDR3 amino acids: CASSLEVVNTEAFF. The CDR3 DNA is TGTGCCAGCAGCTTGGAGGTGGTGAACACTGAAGCTTTCTTT.

This sequence joins TRBV29-1 and TRBJ1-1; D ambiguous. This CDR3 comprises 15 residues. V lost 4 bases to trimming and J lost 0 bases, with 15 bases between them. Per germline, CDR1 SQVTM and CDR2 ANQGSEA. The CDR3 spells CSVVLRYAMNTEAFF. CDR3 DNA: TGCAGCGTTGTCCTCCGGTACGCCATGAACACTGAAGCTTTCTTT.

The chain employs TRBV19 and TRBJ1-3; no firm D call. Trimming removed 7 bases at V and 2 bases at J, with 6 bases between. Germline lookup yields CDR1 LNHDA and CDR2 SQIVND (reference sequence). The CDR3 is made up of 12 amino acids. CDR3 DNA: TGTGCCAGTATGGCGGCTGGAAACACCATATATTTT. Translated, it gives CASMAAGNTIYF.

The rearrangement joins TRBV2 to TRBJ2-7, with 9 bases matching TRBD2. Looked up from germline, CDR1 is SNHLY and CDR2 is FYNNEI. The CDR3 is 16 amino acids. J gave up 5 bases and V 7 bases, and 15 bases lay outside the gene matches. For the CDR3, the DNA is TGTGCCAGCAAAAGATCCCCGGGACTAGCTCCCCACGAGCAGTACGTC. Translated: CASKRSPGLAPHEQYV.

This chain joins TRBV28 and TRBJ1-1, with TRBD1 as a possible D gene (6 bases). The CDR3 is made up of 13 amino acids. The V end was cut by 6 bases, the J end by 7 bases, with 15 bases between. Germline V gives CDR1 MDHEN, CDR2 SYDVKM. The CDR3 DNA follows: TGTGCCAGCAGCCCAACAGGGTTGATTGAAGCTTTCTTT. This translates into CASSPTGLIEAFF.

J is TRBJ2-5 and V is TRBV4-2, with TRBD2 matching 11 bases. Trimming took 8 bases from V and 3 from J; bases not matched to a gene: 11. The germline gives CDR1 LGHNA, CDR2 YNFKEQ. The CDR3 is 16 amino acids. CDR3 DNA: TGTGCCAGCGCGCGTACCGGGACTAGCGGAGAAGAGACCCAGTACTTC. Residues: CASARTGTSGEETQYF.

V and J are TRBV7-3 and TRBJ1-1, with D hard to call. V lost 4 bases and J lost 1, with 16 bases in between. The germline V gene encodes CDR1 SGHTA and CDR2 FQGTGA. The length of the CDR3 is 16 residues. The CDR3 spells CASSSGLGSKNTEAFF. CDR3 in DNA: TGTGCCAGCAGCTCCGGGCTTGGCAGCAAGAACACTGAAGCTTTCTTT.

The rearrangement links TRBV18 to TRBJ1-2; D gene uncertain. Trimming left V 5 bases short and J 6 bases short, with 13 bases between. This CDR3 is 13 amino acids long. Looked up from germline, CDR1 is KGHSH and CDR2 is LQKENI. The CDR3 spells CASSSSGLNGYTF. CDR3 sequence (DNA): TGTGCCAGCTCATCATCGGGGTTAAATGGCTACACCTTC. Drawing the rest from reference TRBV18 and TRBJ1-2, the complete variable domain is NAGVMQNPRHLVRRRGQEARLRCSPMKGHSHVYWYRQLPEEGLKFMVYLQKENIIDESGMPKERFSAEFPKEGPSILRIQQVVRGDSAAYFCASSSSGLNGYTFGSGTRLTVV.